One sample yielded the 15 T cell receptor beta chains listed below, sequenced in a study of OX40 agonist ivuxolimab in advanced cancers. Assay used: immunoSEQ multiplex PCR; TCRdb lists only in-frame clones, some missing. The data show 75,000 or so clones, 84% seen once. The specimen was CD4+ or CD8+ T cells sorted from blood, collected in a trial of the OX40 agonist ivuxolimab. The receptors shown here come from an adult with an advanced solid tumor such as melanoma, head and neck, liver or kidney cancer.

CDR3 nucleotides: TGCGCCAGCAGCTTGGAAGCGGGACAGGGGCAAGAGACCCAGTACTTC. This translates into CASSLEAGQGQETQYF. V usage is TRBV5-1 and J usage is TRBJ2-5; TRBD1 agrees at 10 bases. V shed 0 bases, J shed 2 bases, and the junction held 4 bases outside the gene matches. The CDR3 has 16 residues. CDR1 SGHRS and CDR2 YFSETQ come from the germline V gene.

The gene calls are TRBV7-2 and TRBJ2-3; 8 bases map to TRBD2. With V trimmed by 5 bases and J by 2 bases, 9 bases remained unmatched. The CDR3 consists of 16 residues. Germline CDR1 reads SGHTA; CDR2 reads FQGNSA. The CDR3 sequence is CASSTRGGRATDTQYF. The CDR3 bases are TGTGCCAGCAGCACCCGGGGGGGCCGCGCCACAGATACGCAGTATTTT.

The chain links TRBV4-1 to TRBJ1-5; D uncertain. V lost 0 bases and J 6 bases, leaving 6 bases between the germline ends. The CDR3 is 13 amino acids. In germline, CDR1 is MGHRA, CDR2 YSYEKL. In nucleotides, the CDR3 is TGCGCCAGCAGCCAAGAAGTTCGTCAGCCCCAGCATTTT. This codes for CASSQEVRQPQHF.

The V and J genes are TRBV9 and TRBJ1-3; D not resolved. Germline CDR1 is SGDLS and CDR2 is YYNGEE. Trimming left V 0 bases short and J 2 bases short, with 15 bases between. This CDR3 has 17 amino acids. The CDR3 loop reads CASSVGGGYGAGNTIYF. In DNA, the CDR3 is TGTGCCAGCAGCGTAGGGGGAGGTTATGGGGCTGGAAACACCATATATTTT.

The rearrangement uses TRBV29-1 and TRBJ1-2, with 9 bases lining up with TRBD1. From germline, CDR1 is SQVTM and CDR2 ANQGSEA. Losses at the gene ends were 4 bases for V and 8 bases for J; bases not matched to a gene: 11. The CDR3 extends over 14 amino acids. CDR3 DNA sequence: TGCAGCGTTGGACGCGGGACAGGGTATGGAGGCTACACCTTC. Its protein is CSVGRGTGYGGYTF. Full variable domain (rest looked up from reference TRBV29-1 and TRBJ1-2): SAVISQKPSRDICQRGTSLTIQCQVDSQVTMMFWYRQQPGQSLTLIATANQGSEATYESGFVIDKFPISRPNLTFSTLTVSNMSPEDSSIYLCSVGRGTGYGGYTFGSGTRLTVV.

This chain joins TRBV2 and TRBJ2-1; no clear D gene. V lost 7 bases, J lost 0 bases, and 16 bases lay in between. The CDR3 is made up of 16 amino acids. Germline values: CDR1 SNHLY, CDR2 FYNNEI. In DNA form, the CDR3 reads TGTGCCAGCACCCTTGAGCCAGGTCCCTCCTACAATGAGCAGTTCTTC. Encoded protein: CASTLEPGPSYNEQFF.

This chain links TRBV7-8 with TRBJ2-7, with TRBD2 as a possible D gene (6 bases). Germline V lookup: CDR1 SGHVS, CDR2 FQNEAQ. The CDR3 has 12 residues. The V gene lost 1 base and the J gene lost 9 bases, with 10 bases spanning the gap. The chain's CDR3 is CASSLGRAWQYF. DNA of the CDR3: TGTGCCAGCAGCTTAGGGAGGGCCTGGCAGTACTTC.

This clone was detected only once. The chain recombines TRBV28 with TRBJ2-1; possible D gene TRBD2, 5 bases. The ends were cut back, 2 bases at V and 8 bases at J, with 16 bases in the middle. The CDR3 contains 15 residues. CDR1 is MDHEN, CDR2 SYDVKM, per germline. CDR3 DNA: TGTGCCAGCAGTTTACAGAGACTGGGAGACGATGAGCAGTTCTTC. Its protein product is CASSLQRLGDDEQFF.

The chain carries TRBV2 and TRBJ2-3; D remains unclear. V dropped 8 bases and J dropped 1 base, with 7 bases sitting between them. The CDR3 runs 12 residues. Germline V gene lookup returns CDR1 SNHLY and CDR2 FYNNEI. The CDR3 nucleotides are TGTGCCAGCCGCCTAGGCACAGATACGCAGTATTTT. The encoded protein is CASRLGTDTQYF. The variable domain in full, completed from reference TRBV2 and TRBJ2-3, reads EPEVTQTPSHQVTQMGQEVILRCVPISNHLYFYWYRQILGQKVEFLVSFYNNEISEKSEIFDDQFSVERPDGSNFTLKIRSTKLEDSAMYFCASRLGTDTQYFGPGTRLTVL.

The chain recombines TRBV27 with TRBJ2-3; D is possibly TRBD1 or TRBD2 (6 bases each). The CDR3 spans 17 residues. The germline V gene encodes CDR1 MNHEY and CDR2 SMNVEV (reference sequence). V lost 8 bases, J lost 0 bases, and 21 bases lay in between. The chain's CDR3 is CASGPRGALTSTDTQYF. CDR3 coding DNA: TGTGCCAGCGGTCCTAGGGGGGCCCTAACTAGCACAGATACGCAGTATTTT.

V gene TRBV28 combines with J gene TRBJ1-2, with a possible D match to TRBD1 (5 bases). V lost 7 bases and J 3 bases, leaving 12 bases between the germline ends. Germline values: CDR1 MDHEN, CDR2 SYDVKM. The length of the CDR3 is 13 residues. The DNA for the CDR3 is TGTGCCAGCACCCCTTGGGGGGACTATGGCTACACCTTC. Translation: CASTPWGDYGYTF.

The chain joins TRBV15 to TRBJ2-2; a weak D match, TRBD2 (5 bases). The length of the CDR3 is 17 residues. In germline, CDR1 is LNHNV, CDR2 YYDKDF (reference sequence). The germline V and J ends were trimmed by 2 bases and 0 bases, with 13 bases remaining between them. The CDR3 is CATSRPDFLANTGELFF. The CDR3 region has the DNA TGTGCCACCAGCAGACCGGACTTCCTCGCGAACACCGGGGAGCTGTTTTTT.

Only one count was recorded for this clone. The V call is TRBV5-5, the J call TRBJ1-1; D perhaps matches TRBD1 (5 bases). The CDR3 length is 14 residues. Germline loops: CDR1 SGHKS, CDR2 YYEKEE (reference sequence). V shed 4 bases and J shed 2 bases, with 12 bases lying between them. CDR3 coding DNA: TGTGCCAGCAGCCATCCTAGGGGCAACACTGAAGCTTTCTTT. Translating it yields CASSHPRGNTEAFF.

This clone was observed a handful of times. The CDR3 DNA follows: TGTGCCAGCAGCAGGGTGCCAAGCTCCTACGAGCAGTACTTC. This sequence encodes CASSRVPSSYEQYF. The chain couples TRBV5-6 to TRBJ2-7, with unresolved D. V gave up 4 bases and J gave up 0 bases, with 11 bases separating them. The CDR3 extends over 14 amino acids. Germline V gene sequence: CDR1 SGHDT, CDR2 YYEEEE.

The chain links TRBV19 to TRBJ2-7; 9 nucleotides line up with TRBD1. CDR3 size: 15 residues. Germline trimming cut 5 bases from V and 2 bases from J; bases unmatched to any gene: 7. Germline V gene sequence: CDR1 LNHDA, CDR2 SQIVND (reference sequence). This chain's CDR3 is CASSGQGQGAYEQYF. Written as DNA, the CDR3 is TGTGCCAGTAGTGGTCAGGGACAGGGTGCCTACGAGCAGTACTTC. The full variable domain, its missing parts supplied by reference TRBV19 and TRBJ2-7, is DGGITQSPKYLFRKEGQNVTLSCEQNLNHDAMYWYRQDPGQGLRLIYYSQIVNDFQKGDIAEGYSVSREKKESFPLTVTSAQKNPTAFYLCASSGQGQGAYEQYFGPGTRLTVT.